This TCR beta chain derives from a study of T-cell reconstitution after alpha-beta-depleted transplantation in children. Preparing the TCRbeta library involved the use of unique molecular identifiers. TCRdb passed the PCR reads through MiXCR, listing each CDR3 protein once. The data contain about 300,000 distinct CDR3 sequences, about a tenth of them singletons. The CDR3 length is 12 residues. The V gene lost 3 bases and the J gene lost 6 bases, with 5 bases spanning the gap. The germline gives CDR1 SGHTA, CDR2 FQGNSA. This clonotype was seen repeatedly, ten times or more. Its specificity is not known. Study-wide results and caveats: Hyperexpanded clones declined; after one year, newly produced T cells mostly supplied diversity. As was reported, about two months after transplant, alpha-beta T cells came from several hundred expanded graft clones. Several patients had high TCRbeta diversity at day 60; it came from surviving recipient T cells and thymic progenitors.

This clonotype was sampled from a boy under two years old with acute myeloid leukemia, due to receive a stem cell transplant. The chain joins TRBV7-2 to TRBJ2-2; D ambiguous. The sample consisted of PBMCs, taken before TCRalphabeta/CD19-depleted stem cell transplant. The CDR3 loop reads CASSFGPGELFF. CDR3 in DNA: TGTGCCAGCAGCTTCGGGCCCGGGGAGCTGTTTTTT.